The clone carrying this TCR beta chain was detected a few times. The sample comes from a study of neurological immune-mediated disorders. Time point of the sample: longitudinal time-point 3. TCRdb re-derived calls from the 5' RACE reads in MiXCR, one entry per CDR3 protein. Counted here are about 45,000 distinct CDR3 sequences, approximately 15% occurring once; the ten biggest clones make up roughly 11%. Germline lookup yields CDR1 DFQATT and CDR2 SNEGSKA (reference sequence). The V and J ends lost 6 bases and 6 bases, in that order; junction bases with no gene match: 12. The CDR3 covers 14 residues. Sequencing was carried out using PBMCs. This clonotype was obtained from a man aged 25 to 40 in good health. The chain joins TRBV20-1 to TRBJ2-3, with 7 bases lining up with TRBD2. The CDR3 bases are TGCAGTGCGACCGGCGGGAGTTCATCCGATACGCAGTATTTT. Translating gives CSATGGSSSDTQYF.